This TCR beta chain was documented in a study of OX40 agonist ivuxolimab in advanced cancers. The wider study: Hepatocellular carcinoma, melanoma, renal cell or head and neck cancer occurred in dose-escalation patients. Prior checkpoint blockade (anti-PD-1, anti-PD-L1 or anti-CTLA-4) was permitted; over 30% had it.

The CDR3 runs to 13 residues. Trimming removed 6 bases at V and 4 bases at J, with 13 bases between. CDR1 is SGHAT, CDR2 FQNNGV, per germline. Study conclusions and caveats: At 0.1 to 3.0 mg/kg and by week 6, clonal expansion occurred in CD4+ and CD8+ blood T cells.

This table comes from immunoSEQ multiplex PCR, and its TCRdb copy is limited to in-frame clones, with some not included. The sample has tens of thousands of clones, 80% to 90% seen once. In regard to this clone: Antigen specificity is unknown.

The sequence came from an adult with an advanced solid tumor such as melanoma, head and neck, liver or kidney cancer. The chain joins TRBV11-2 to TRBJ2-7, with a possible D match to TRBD1 (6 bases). Source: CD4+ or CD8+ T cells sorted from blood, taken in a trial of the OX40 agonist ivuxolimab. CDR3 loop: CASSSGTPYEQYF. The DNA of the CDR3 is TGTGCCAGCAGTTCCGGGACACCTTACGAGCAGTACTTC.